This is a list of T cell receptor beta chains from one sample in a study of shared clonotypes between healthy human individuals. Data came from immunoSEQ multiplex PCR; TCRdb stores just in-frame clones and leaves some out. The repertoire consists of approximately 640,000 clones, with about 90% occurring once and the leading ten covering 34%. The sequenced sample was memory CD8+ T cells from PBMCs. These receptors were obtained from a young man in good health. Some clones in this sample may be carry-over from other donors' samples. CDR3s include the opening cysteine and the closing phenylalanine or tryptophan. The D gene is left open where the match is weak.

d_call j_call v_call cdr3_aa cdr3_nt
- TRBJ1-1 TRBV11-2 CASSLGGSREAFF TGTGCCAGCAGCTTAGGCGGCTCAAGAGAAGCTTTCTTT
- TRBJ2-5 TRBV9 CASSGGGEILREQYF TGTGCCAGCAGCGGAGGGGGTGAGATACTTAGGGAGCAGTACTTC
TRBD1 TRBJ2-7 TRBV15 CATSARDRESDEQYF TGTGCCACCAGCGCTCGGGACAGGGAGTCCGACGAGCAGTACTTC
TRBD1 TRBJ1-1 TRBV27 CASRVQGVVTEAFF TGTGCCAGCAGGGTACAGGGGGTCGTCACTGAAGCTTTCTTT
- TRBJ1-1 TRBV6-5 CASRQVKNTEAFF TGTGCCAGCAGGCAGGTCAAGAACACTGAAGCTTTCTTT
- TRBJ1-4 TRBV28 CASRATLTSANEKLFF TGTGCCTCTCGGGCCACACTGACGTCGGCTAATGAAAAACTGTTTTTT
- TRBJ1-2 TRBV10-3 CAISDRNSYGYTF TGTGCCATCAGTGACCGGAACAGCTATGGCTACACCTTC
- TRBJ1-2 TRBV27 CASSSDRYGYTF TGTGCCAGCAGTTCTGACCGGTATGGCTACACCTTC
- TRBJ2-3 TRBV5-6 CASSPTKLPNTDTQYF TGTGCCAGCAGCCCCACCAAGCTACCAAACACAGATACGCAGTATTTT
TRBD1 TRBJ2-7 TRBV6-1 CASSGQGNRHF TGTGCCAGCAGTGGACAGGGGAACCGGCACTTC
- TRBJ2-1 TRBV27 CASSNMASYNEQFF TGTGCCAGCAGTAACATGGCTTCCTACAATGAGCAGTTCTTC
- TRBJ2-1 TRBV7-3 CASSLTPQGPPYNEQFF TGTGCCAGCAGCTTAACCCCCCAAGGGCCCCCCTACAATGAGCAGTTCTTC
TRBD2 TRBJ2-1 TRBV5-6 CASSFGTSAINEQFF TGTGCCAGCAGCTTTGGGACTAGCGCTATCAATGAGCAGTTCTTC
TRBD2 TRBJ2-2 TRBV4-1 CASSQFPGTSGTGELFF TGCGCCAGCAGCCAATTCCCTGGGACTAGCGGGACCGGGGAGCTGTTTTTT
- TRBJ2-7 TRBV7-8 CASSWATGREQYF TGTGCCAGCAGCTGGGCTACGGGGCGCGAGCAGTACTTC